Shown below are 9 T cell receptor beta chains from a single sample sequenced in a study of blood T cell repertoires in COVID-19. Repertoires were generated with immunoSEQ multiplex PCR, while TCRdb's copy carries only in-frame clones and drops some. The table lists 250,000 to 300,000 clones, around nine tenths of them singletons. Sequenced: peripheral blood. These receptors came from a woman in her seventies with COVID-19, enrolled during active disease.

The chain combines TRBV2 with TRBJ2-1; 8 nucleotides match TRBD2. The CDR3 spans 15 residues. Germline V CDR1 and CDR2: SNHLY, FYNNEI. V shed 9 bases, J shed 1 base, and the junction held 8 bases outside the gene matches. CDR3 sequence reads: CASPSGGTSYNEQFF. CDR3 nucleotides: TGTGCCAGTCCCAGCGGGGGTACGTCCTACAATGAGCAGTTCTTC.

This chain uses TRBV28 with TRBJ1-4, with 8 bases lining up with TRBD1. CDR1 is MDHEN and CDR2 is SYDVKM in the germline V gene. The trim removed 5 bases at V and 0 bases at J, leaving 11 bases unmatched. The CDR3 contains 18 residues. The CDR3 DNA is TGTGCCAGCAGTCTCCGGACAGGGTTCGCGGCAACTAATGAAAAACTGTTTTTT. Its translation: CASSLRTGFAATNEKLFF. The full variable domain, completed using reference TRBV28 and TRBJ1-4, is DVKVTQSSRYLVKRTGEKVFLECVQDMDHENMFWYRQDPGLGLRLIYFSYDVKMKEKGDIPEGYSVSREKKERFSLILESASTNQTSMYLCASSLRTGFAATNEKLFFGSGTQLSVL.

V usage is TRBV19 and J usage is TRBJ1-6; D gene uncertain. The CDR3 loop spans 16 amino acids. The germline CDR1 and CDR2 sequences are LNHDA and SQIVND (reference sequence). Trimming shortened V by 6 bases and J by 4 bases, and 16 bases separated the two germline ends. CDR3 bases: TGTGCCAGTAGGGAGAGTGCGGGATTTTATAATTCACCCCTCCACTTT. Translated: CASRESAGFYNSPLHF. The full variable domain, in which reference TRBV19 and TRBJ1-6 provide the parts outside the CDR3, is DGGITQSPKYLFRKEGQNVTLSCEQNLNHDAMYWYRQDPGQGLRLIYYSQIVNDFQKGDIAEGYSVSREKKESFPLTVTSAQKNPTAFYLCASRESAGFYNSPLHFGNGTRLTVT.

This chain links TRBV28 with TRBJ1-2, with D maybe TRBD1 (6 bases). Trimming cost V 5 bases and J 5 bases, with 18 bases left between them. The CDR3 length is 15 residues. CDR1 and CDR2 (germline): MDHEN, SYDVKM. In DNA, the CDR3 is TGTGCCAGCAGTAACGGACAAGGGGGTACATATGGCTACACCTTC. This translates into CASSNGQGGTYGYTF.

CDR3 DNA sequence: TGTGCCAGCAGTCCTCAGTCCTCTGGAAACACCATATATTTT. It codes for CASSPQSSGNTIYF. J is TRBJ1-3 and V is TRBV3-1 (or the pseudogene TRBV3-2), with D uncertain. The CDR3 has 14 residues. The V and J ends lost 6 bases and 0 bases respectively, with 9 bases between them. CDR1 and CDR2 (germline): LGHDT, YNNKEL (reference sequence).

The chain joins TRBV2 to TRBJ2-5; a possible D gene is TRBD2 (5 bases). CDR3 length equals 12 residues. Germline lookup yields CDR1 SNHLY and CDR2 FYNNEI. Trimming pared 7 bases from V and 7 bases from J, leaving 13 bases between. The CDR3 nucleotides are TGTGCCAGCACAGACCAGAGGGTGACCCAGTACTTC. This codes for CASTDQRVTQYF.

This chain links TRBV5-1 with TRBJ1-1; TRBD1 aligns across 8 bases. CDR3 size: 15 residues. Germline V CDR1 and CDR2: SGHRS, YFSETQ. V dropped 4 bases and J dropped 0; count of bases not matched to a gene: 5. This CDR3 is CASSRRTGMNTEAFF. DNA of the CDR3: TGCGCCAGCAGCCGACGGACAGGGATGAACACTGAAGCTTTCTTT.

The genes are TRBV6-6 and TRBJ2-2, with 9 bases aligning to TRBD1. This CDR3 has 16 residues. J was trimmed by 5 bases and V by 8 bases; bases with no gene match: 12. The germline CDR1 and CDR2 sequences are MNHNY and SVGAGI (reference sequence). CDR3 amino acids: CASFESGTGSTGELFF. CDR3 bases: TGTGCCAGCTTCGAGAGCGGGACAGGGAGTACCGGGGAGCTGTTTTTT.

The CDR3 region has the DNA TGTGCCAGCAGCTCTCAGGGGGAAACTGAAGCTTTCTTT. It codes for CASSSQGETEAFF. This chain connects TRBV7-2 to TRBJ1-1; the match to TRBD1 covers 7 bases. Germline assignment: CDR1 SGHTA and CDR2 FQGNSA. Trimming removed 4 bases from V and 5 bases from J; junction bases left unmatched: 4. This CDR3 is 13 amino acids long.